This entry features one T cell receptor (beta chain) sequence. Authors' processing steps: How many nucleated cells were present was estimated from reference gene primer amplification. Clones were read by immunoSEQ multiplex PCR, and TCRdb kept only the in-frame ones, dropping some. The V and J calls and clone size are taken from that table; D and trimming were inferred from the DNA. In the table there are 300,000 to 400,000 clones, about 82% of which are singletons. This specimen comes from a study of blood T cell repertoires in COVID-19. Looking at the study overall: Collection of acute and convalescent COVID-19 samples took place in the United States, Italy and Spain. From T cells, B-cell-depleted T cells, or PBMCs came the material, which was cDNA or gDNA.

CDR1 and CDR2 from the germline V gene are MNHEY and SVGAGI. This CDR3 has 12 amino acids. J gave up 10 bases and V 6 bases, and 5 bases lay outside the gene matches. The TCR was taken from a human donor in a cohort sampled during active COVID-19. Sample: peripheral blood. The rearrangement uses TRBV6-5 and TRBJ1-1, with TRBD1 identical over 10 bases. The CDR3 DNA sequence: TGTGCCAGCAGCTGGACAGGGGGATTAGCTTTCTTT. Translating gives CASSWTGGLAFF.